What follows are 30 T cell receptor beta chains derived from one specimen sequenced in a study of blood T cells in healthy people across ages. Using a J-beta primer mix together with a sample-barcoded 5' primer, a second PCR was run for 7 to 11 cycles. Using its own MiXCR run on the 5' RACE reads, TCRdb lists one record per CDR3 protein. The profile shows around 1,000,000 distinct CDR3 sequences, approximately 25% of them singletons. Separately, the same data were catalogued under a study of T cells of mothers and their children.

Input material: blood. Every receptor here comes from a girl aged 2 to 9 in good health.

The chain employs TRBV6-2 or TRBV6-3 and TRBJ2-3, with a tentative D call TRBD2 (6 bases). This CDR3 has 17 amino acids. V was cut by 8 bases and J by 3 bases, with 24 bases left in between. The germline CDR1 and CDR2 sequences are MNHEY and SVGEGT. The CDR3 coding sequence is TGTGCCAGCCATAGGATCCTGGAGGGACCCTCAACAGATACGCAGTATTTT. This codes for CASHRILEGPSTDTQYF.

The chain links TRBV5-1 to TRBJ2-5; tentatively, D is TRBD2 (5 bases). The J call may be wrong; the DNA end is better matched by TRBJ2-1. CDR3 length equals 11 residues. Germline lookup yields CDR1 SGHRS and CDR2 YFSETQ. The CDR3 region is CASSSAEGQFF. The CDR3 DNA follows: TGCGCCAGCAGCTCGGCCGAGGGGCAGTTCTTC.

Many counts were recorded for this clonotype. The chain couples TRBV14 to TRBJ2-5; 9 bases fit TRBD1. Per germline, CDR1 SGHDN and CDR2 FVKESK. CDR3 length: 14 residues. V lost 3 bases to trimming and J lost 5 bases; unmatched junction nucleotides: 4. This CDR3 reads CASSQGTGRETQYF. Written as DNA, the CDR3 is TGTGCCAGCAGCCAGGGGACAGGGCGGGAGACCCAGTACTTC.

The sample holds a few counts of this clonotype. This chain joins TRBV20-1 and TRBJ2-1; 12 nucleotides line up with TRBD2. The DNA end is more similar to TRBJ2-5, so the J call may be wrong. The length of the CDR3 is 12 residues. Per germline, CDR1 DFQATT and CDR2 SNEGSKA (reference sequence). The CDR3 sequence is CLAGGEQETQYF. CDR3 sequence (DNA): TGCCTAGCGGGGGGGGAACAAGAGACCCAGTACTTC.

V gene TRBV24-1 combines with J gene TRBJ2-1; D ambiguous. The J call may not be correct, given that the DNA end is closer to TRBJ2-7. The CDR3 is 13 amino acids. The germline V gene encodes CDR1 KGHDR and CDR2 SFDVKD. CDR3 nucleotide sequence: TGTGCCACCCGATCTTCCCGGAGCTACGAGCAGTACTTC. It is translated as CATRSSRSYEQYF.

This chain links TRBV14 with TRBJ2-7; 10 bases match TRBD2. Trimming removed 3 bases from V and 7 bases from J; junction bases left unmatched: 3. This CDR3 spans 13 amino acids. The germline V gene has CDR1 SGHDN and CDR2 FVKESK. CDR3 bases: TGTGCCAGCAGCCAGGGACTAGCGTTTGAGCAGTACTTC. This encodes CASSQGLAFEQYF.

In the case of this clonotype: The junction and the germline gene differ at one end; a read error may be behind it. This sequence joins TRBV28 and TRBJ2-5; D is possibly TRBD1 (5 bases). The end of the DNA fits TRBJ2-7 better, so the J call may be wrong. The CDR3 has 14 residues. Germline V gives CDR1 MDHEN, CDR2 SYDVKM. DNA of the CDR3: TGTGCCGGCAGTTTAATCGTAGGGGTTGGCGAGCAGTACTTC. Translation: CAGSLIVGVGEQYF.

This clonotype was seen more than once but under ten times. The chain joins TRBV15 to TRBJ2-4; 8 bases line up with TRBD1. The CDR3 extends over 14 amino acids. Per the germline V gene, CDR1 is LNHNV and CDR2 is YYDKDF (reference sequence). Trimming at V came to 6 bases and at J to 10 bases, leaving 11 bases not matched to a gene. CDR3 sequence reads: CATRPTGGVGIQYF. CDR3 nucleotides: TGTGCCACCAGACCTACAGGGGGAGTAGGGATTCAGTACTTC.

Only a few counts were recorded for this clonotype. The chain joins TRBV24-1 to TRBJ1-5; no firm D call. Germline V gives CDR1 KGHDR, CDR2 SFDVKD. The CDR3 is 12 amino acids. V gave up 2 bases and J gave up 8 bases, with 6 bases separating them. CDR3 amino acids: CATSDSWEPQHF. CDR3 DNA sequence: TGTGCCACCAGTGATTCGTGGGAGCCCCAGCATTTT.

The chain couples TRBV27 to TRBJ2-3; TRBD2 agrees at 7 bases. Per germline, CDR1 MNHEY and CDR2 SMNVEV (reference sequence). The CDR3 contains 18 residues. V trimming: 6 bases; J trimming: 0 bases; junction bases outside the gene matches: 15. CDR3 coding DNA: TGTGCCAGCAGCCCCGACAGTCCGGGACTACTAAGCACAGATACGCAGTATTTT. Translation gives CASSPDSPGLLSTDTQYF.

V gene TRBV25-1 combines with J gene TRBJ1-2; 8 positions agree with TRBD1. The CDR3 totals 12 residues. The J segment lost 6 bases and the V segment lost 7 bases, leaving 4 bases of the junction unmatched. Germline values: CDR1 MGHDK, CDR2 SYGVNS. Written as DNA, the CDR3 is TGTGCCAGCATGGTGGGACAGGATGGCTACACCTTC. It specifies CASMVGQDGYTF.

This clonotype came up a few times. The chain joins TRBV28 to TRBJ2-5; a possible D gene is TRBD2 (5 bases). CDR3 length: 15 amino acids. Trimming cost V 3 bases and J 3 bases, with 14 bases left between them. CDR1 and CDR2 (germline): MDHEN, SYDVKM. CDR3 sequence reads: CASSLTLREEETQYF. CDR3 coding DNA: TGTGCCAGCAGTTTGACTCTACGGGAAGAAGAGACCCAGTACTTC.

The rearrangement joins TRBV2 to TRBJ2-3; D not certain. Per germline, CDR1 SNHLY and CDR2 FYNNEI. The CDR3 spans 13 residues. Deletions cut 4 bases from V and 2 bases from J, with 7 bases between. The CDR3 reads CASSGPTTDTQYF. CDR3 coding DNA: TGTGCCAGCAGTGGTCCAACCACAGATACGCAGTATTTT.

The chain carries TRBV20-1 and TRBJ2-5; TRBD2 matches at 7 bases. Germline CDR1 and CDR2: DFQATT and SNEGSKA (reference sequence). The CDR3 spans 16 residues. The trim removed 0 bases at V and 2 bases at J, leaving 9 bases unmatched. The chain's CDR3 is CSARDLGGRIQETQYF. CDR3 nucleotide sequence: TGCAGTGCTAGAGATCTGGGCGGGAGAATTCAAGAGACCCAGTACTTC.

The J gene is TRBJ2-5, the V gene TRBV19; D remains ambiguous. The ends were cut back, 6 bases at V and 3 bases at J, with 11 bases in the middle. Germline lookup yields CDR1 LNHDA and CDR2 SQIVND (reference sequence). The CDR3 contains 13 residues. This CDR3 is CASSNIPEETQYF. CDR3 DNA sequence: TGTGCCAGTAGCAATATACCGGAAGAGACCCAGTACTTC.

This sequence joins TRBV7-2 and TRBJ2-5, with 7 bases that match TRBD2. Germline-derived CDR1 and CDR2 are SGHTA and FQGNSA. V lost 0 bases to trimming and J lost 4 bases; unmatched junction nucleotides: 11. The CDR3 loop spans 17 amino acids. The CDR3 DNA reads TGTGCCAGCAGCTTAGCCATACTAGCGAGTATGGGAGAGACCCAGTACTTC. Translated, it gives CASSLAILASMGETQYF.

The J gene is TRBJ2-7, the V gene TRBV7-2; D is ambiguous. Trimming pared 3 bases from V and 0 bases from J, leaving 9 bases between. Germline-derived CDR1 and CDR2 are SGHTA and FQGNSA. CDR3 size: 14 residues. DNA for the CDR3: TGTGCCAGCAGCTTCGCCAGTAGCTCCTACGAGCAGTACTTC. Translated, it gives CASSFASSSYEQYF. The full variable domain, in which reference TRBV7-2 and TRBJ2-7 provide the parts outside the CDR3, is GAGVSQSPSNKVTEKGKDVELRCDPISGHTALYWYRQSLGQGLEFLIYFQGNSAPDKSGLPSDRFSAERTGGSVSTLTIQRTQQEDSAVYLCASSFASSSYEQYFGPGTRLTVT.

This clonotype was found a few times. The J gene is TRBJ2-1, the V gene TRBV28; the match to TRBD2 covers 13 bases. The J segment lost 0 bases and the V segment lost 4 bases, leaving 18 bases of the junction unmatched. Germline CDR1 MDHEN, CDR2 SYDVKM. The CDR3 spans 22 residues. CDR3: CASSSLVLNSTSGRPSYNEQFF. The CDR3 DNA reads as TGTGCCAGCAGTTCGCTAGTTCTCAATTCGACTAGCGGGAGGCCCTCCTACAATGAGCAGTTCTTC.

In its sample, this clonotype was seen a few times. This sequence joins TRBV2 and TRBJ2-6, with a possible D match to TRBD2 (6 bases). The CDR3 consists of 14 residues. V was clipped by 6 bases and J by 10 bases, with 16 bases between them. Germline V CDR1 and CDR2: SNHLY, FYNNEI. The CDR3 coding sequence is TGTGCCAGCAGGCCCCGGGGGACCCAGAACGTCCTGACTTTC. This gives the protein CASRPRGTQNVLTF.

This clonotype came up a few times. V is TRBV4-2 and J is TRBJ2-3, with TRBD1 matching 7 bases. V lost 6 bases and J lost 2; bases outside the gene matches: 11. The CDR3 loop spans 16 amino acids. Per the germline V gene, CDR1 is LGHNA and CDR2 is YNFKEQ. The CDR3 reads CASSSGTAFYTDTQYF. The DNA for the CDR3 is TGTGCCAGCAGTTCCGGGACAGCCTTCTACACAGATACGCAGTATTTT.

Only a few counts were recorded for this clonotype. The chain links TRBV6-2 or TRBV6-3 to TRBJ2-4; 7 nucleotides align to TRBD1. The CDR3 has 15 residues. Germline trimming cut 6 bases from V and 8 bases from J; bases unmatched to any gene: 13. Germline V lookup: CDR1 MNHEY, CDR2 SVGEGT. The CDR3 loop reads CASSLRMTGFDIQYF. CDR3 nucleotide sequence: TGTGCCAGCAGCCTACGCATGACAGGGTTCGACATTCAGTACTTC.

The chain couples TRBV29-1 to TRBJ1-3; D is uncertain. CDR3 length equals 12 residues. Trimming took 6 bases from V and 3 from J, leaving 9 bases between them. The germline gives CDR1 SQVTM, CDR2 ANQGSEA. CDR3 sequence: CSVLVFGNTIYF. The CDR3 DNA sequence: TGCAGCGTACTGGTCTTTGGAAACACCATATATTTT.

This clonotype was counted between two and nine times. This sequence joins TRBV6-5 and TRBJ2-5; 7 bases are shared with TRBD2. Germline V gene lookup returns CDR1 MNHEY and CDR2 SVGAGI. The V gene end was trimmed by 2 bases and the J gene end by 9 bases; junction bases not matched to a gene: 6. The CDR3 spans 13 residues. This chain's CDR3 is CASSYVAGVAQYF. DNA for the CDR3: TGTGCCAGCAGTTACGTGGCGGGGGTGGCCCAGTACTTC.

This clonotype was counted only a few times. This chain connects TRBV7-2 to TRBJ1-5; D unresolved. Germline V gene sequence: CDR1 SGHTA, CDR2 FQGNSA. This CDR3 comprises 14 residues. Trimming shortened V by 5 bases and J by 0 bases, and 8 bases separated the two germline ends. The DNA for the CDR3 is TGTGCCAGCAGCCCCGGACCTAGCAATCAGCCCCAGCATTTT. The encoded protein is CASSPGPSNQPQHF.

The table lists this clonotype with many counts. This chain uses TRBV29-1 with TRBJ2-7; 12 nucleotides match TRBD1. The CDR3 has 15 amino acids. Losses at the gene ends were 0 bases for V and 4 bases for J; bases not matched to a gene: 4. From germline, CDR1 is SQVTM and CDR2 ANQGSEA. CDR3 in DNA: TGCAGCGTTGAAGATGGGACAGGGGGCCTTTACGAGCAGTACTTC. It is translated as CSVEDGTGGLYEQYF.

This clonotype came up a few times. The V call is TRBV2, the J call TRBJ2-6; 7 nucleotides agree with TRBD1. Trimming took 8 bases from V and 2 from J; bases not matched to a gene: 15. There are 18 residues in the CDR3. Germline CDR1 is SNHLY and CDR2 is FYNNEI. In DNA, the CDR3 is TGTGCCAGCGGGCAGCTGGTGTCAAGGGGGCCTGGGGCCAACGTCCTGACTTTC. Protein sequence: CASGQLVSRGPGANVLTF.

The V gene is TRBV20-1, the J gene TRBJ1-1; D remains ambiguous. The CDR3 covers 14 residues. Trimming took 0 bases from V and 4 from J, leaving 12 bases between them. CDR1 is DFQATT, CDR2 SNEGSKA, per germline (reference sequence). In nucleotides, the CDR3 is TGCAGTGCTAGAGAATCACCGCGGATCACTGAAGCTTTCTTT. Its translation: CSARESPRITEAFF.

This clonotype was found a few times. The chain has TRBV7-2 and TRBJ2-7; 12 positions match TRBD1. The CDR3 has 15 amino acids. After removal of 4 bases from V and 7 bases from J, the junction contained 8 bases not matched to a gene. From germline, CDR1 is SGHTA and CDR2 FQGNSA. The CDR3 region is CASSSSGTGGWEQYF. The CDR3 DNA is TGTGCCAGCAGCTCCTCCGGGACAGGGGGCTGGGAGCAGTACTTC.

This clonotype occurred once. V is TRBV27 and J is TRBJ1-5; D is uncertain. This CDR3 spans 14 amino acids. CDR1 and CDR2 from the germline V gene are MNHEY and SMNVEV (reference sequence). Trimming shortened V by 1 base and J by 3 bases, and 7 bases separated the two germline ends. CDR3 DNA: TGTGCCAGCAGTTTATGGGCAGACAATCAGCCCCAGCATTTT. It is translated as CASSLWADNQPQHF.

V is TRBV28 and J is TRBJ2-6; 7 nucleotides line up with TRBD1. The CDR3 has 23 residues. Looked up from germline, CDR1 is MDHEN and CDR2 is SYDVKM. Unmatched junction bases numbered 26, after V lost 2 bases and J lost 4 bases. CDR3 residues: CASSLDPNSKFGTALGGANVLTF. Here the CDR3 DNA reads TGTGCCAGCAGTTTAGATCCAAATTCTAAGTTCGGGACAGCCCTCGGAGGGGCCAACGTCCTGACTTTC.